The 3 T cell receptor beta chains below were found in one sample sequenced in a study of cytomegalovirus exposure and HLA in healthy donors. The PCR ran on 60 Vbeta and 13 Jbeta primers. Clones were read by immunoSEQ multiplex PCR, and TCRdb kept only the in-frame ones, dropping some. Among tens of thousands of clones, roughly 76% were seen once, and the ten largest hold 1.4%. The sample consisted of PBMCs. These receptors were taken from a male donor in good health and CMV-seronegative.

The V and J genes are TRBV6-1 and TRBJ2-5; D may be TRBD1 (5 bases). The germline V gene has CDR1 MNHNS and CDR2 SASEGT. The length of the CDR3 is 14 residues. V was shortened by 5 bases and J by 3 bases, with 13 bases between the two germline ends. DNA for the CDR3: TGTGCCAGCAGTTCGCAGGGATACAAAGAGACCCAGTACTTC. Its translation: CASSSQGYKETQYF.

This clone was counted between two and nine times. J is TRBJ1-2 and V is TRBV6-1; the match to TRBD1 covers 7 bases. CDR1 is MNHNS, CDR2 SASEGT, per germline. J gave up 5 bases and V 6 bases, and 9 bases lay outside the gene matches. The CDR3 is 14 amino acids. DNA of the CDR3: TGTGCCAGCAGCCCGGCAGGGGGATCTTATGGCTACACCTTC. It codes for CASSPAGGSYGYTF.

The chain carries TRBV2 and TRBJ1-5, with D unclear. V gave up 5 bases and J gave up 0 bases, with 8 bases separating them. CDR1 is SNHLY, CDR2 FYNNEI, per germline. The CDR3 has 14 amino acids. This CDR3 reads CASSPGVSNQPQHF. In nucleotides, the CDR3 is TGTGCCAGCAGTCCCGGAGTTAGCAATCAGCCCCAGCATTTT.